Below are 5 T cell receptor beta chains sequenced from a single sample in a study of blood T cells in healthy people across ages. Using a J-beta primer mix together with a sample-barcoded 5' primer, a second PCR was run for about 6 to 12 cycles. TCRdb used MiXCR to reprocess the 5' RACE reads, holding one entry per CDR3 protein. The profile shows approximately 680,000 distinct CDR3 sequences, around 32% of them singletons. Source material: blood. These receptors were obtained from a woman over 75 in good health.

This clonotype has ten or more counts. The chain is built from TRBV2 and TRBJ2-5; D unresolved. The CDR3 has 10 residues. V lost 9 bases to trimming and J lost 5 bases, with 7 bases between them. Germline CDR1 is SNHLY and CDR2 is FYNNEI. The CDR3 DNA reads TGTGCCAGTTCCGTCGAGACCCAGTACTTC. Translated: CASSVETQYF.

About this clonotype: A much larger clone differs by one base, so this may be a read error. The CDR3: CAIRGRLNGGYTF. For the CDR3, the DNA is TGTGCCATCAGGGGACGACTAAACGGGGGCTACACCTTC. V and J are TRBV10-3 and TRBJ1-2, with D possibly matching TRBD1 (5 bases). This CDR3 has 13 amino acids. Germline CDR1 ENHRY, CDR2 SYGVKD. V lost 6 bases to trimming and J lost 8 bases, with 16 bases between them.

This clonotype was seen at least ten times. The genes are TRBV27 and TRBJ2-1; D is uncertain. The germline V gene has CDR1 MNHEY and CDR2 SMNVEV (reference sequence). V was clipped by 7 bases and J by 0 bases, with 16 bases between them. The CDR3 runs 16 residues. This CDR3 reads CASTPRWVSSYNEQFF. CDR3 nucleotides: TGTGCCAGCACCCCCCGGTGGGTTAGCTCCTACAATGAGCAGTTCTTC.

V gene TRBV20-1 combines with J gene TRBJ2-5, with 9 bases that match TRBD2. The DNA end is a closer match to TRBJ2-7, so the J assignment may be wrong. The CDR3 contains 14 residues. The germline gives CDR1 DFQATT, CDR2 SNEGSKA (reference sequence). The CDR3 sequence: CSARDSGTSIEQYF. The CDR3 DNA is TGCAGTGCTAGAGATTCCGGGACTAGCATCGAGCAGTACTTC.

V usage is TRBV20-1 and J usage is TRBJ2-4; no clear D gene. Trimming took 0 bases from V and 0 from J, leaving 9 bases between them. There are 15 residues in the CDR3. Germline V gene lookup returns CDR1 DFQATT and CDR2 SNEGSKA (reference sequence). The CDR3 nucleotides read TGCAGTGCTAGAGATCTGGAGTTAGCCAAAAACATTCAGTACTTC. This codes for CSARDLELAKNIQYF.